The source of this T cell receptor (beta chain) is a study of OX40 agonist ivuxolimab in advanced cancers. Study in general: Three individuals attained partial responses, comprising one hepatocellular carcinoma case and two cutaneous melanoma cases. Study results and caveats: Both CD4+ and CD8+ T cell populations in blood had undergone clonal expansion by week 6 at 0.1 to 3.0 mg/kg. Some patients who did not respond also had low normalized T-cell clonal expansion. The study found among the lowest clonal expansion in partial responders at 0.1-3.0 mg/kg.

Only in-frame clones appear in the TCRdb table, and some are missing; sequencing was by immunoSEQ multiplex PCR. The sample yields roughly 20,000 clones, about 86% seen once. In its sample, this clone was seen a few times. The antigen is unknown. The CDR3 has 15 residues. CDR1 is LNHDA, CDR2 SQIVND, per germline (reference sequence). Unmatched junction bases numbered 3, after V lost 1 base and J lost 5 bases. The chain couples TRBV19 to TRBJ2-5, with 11 nucleotides matching TRBD2. The sequenced sample was CD4+ or CD8+ T cells sorted from blood, obtained in a trial of the OX40 agonist ivuxolimab. This sequence originates from an adult with an advanced solid tumor such as melanoma, head and neck, liver or kidney cancer. CDR3 protein: CASSIASGRRETQYF. In DNA form, the CDR3 reads TGTGCCAGTAGTATAGCTAGCGGGAGGAGGGAGACCCAGTACTTC.